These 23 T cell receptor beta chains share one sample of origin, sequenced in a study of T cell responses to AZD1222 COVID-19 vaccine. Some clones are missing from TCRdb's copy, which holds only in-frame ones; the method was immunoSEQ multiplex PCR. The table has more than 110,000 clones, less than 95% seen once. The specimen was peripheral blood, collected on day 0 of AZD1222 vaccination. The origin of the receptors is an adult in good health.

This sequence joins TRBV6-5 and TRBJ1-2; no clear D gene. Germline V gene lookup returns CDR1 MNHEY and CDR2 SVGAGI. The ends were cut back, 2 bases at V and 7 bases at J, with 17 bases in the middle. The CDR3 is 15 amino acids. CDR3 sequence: CASSYPRDGSSGYTF. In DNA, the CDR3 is TGTGCCAGCAGTTACCCCCGCGACGGAAGTTCTGGCTACACCTTC.

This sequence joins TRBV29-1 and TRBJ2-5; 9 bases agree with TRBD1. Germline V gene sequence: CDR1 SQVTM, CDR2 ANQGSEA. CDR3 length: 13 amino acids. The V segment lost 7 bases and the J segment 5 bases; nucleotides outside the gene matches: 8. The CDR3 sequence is CSGDRVMTETQYF. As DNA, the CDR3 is TGCAGCGGGGACAGGGTAATGACCGAGACCCAGTACTTC.

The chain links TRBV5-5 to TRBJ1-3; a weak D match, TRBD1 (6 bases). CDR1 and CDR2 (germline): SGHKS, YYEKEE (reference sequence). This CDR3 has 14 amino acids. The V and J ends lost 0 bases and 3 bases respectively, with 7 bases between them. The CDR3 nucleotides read TGTGCCAGCAGCTTGGGGACAGTTGGAAACACCATATATTTT. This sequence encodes CASSLGTVGNTIYF.

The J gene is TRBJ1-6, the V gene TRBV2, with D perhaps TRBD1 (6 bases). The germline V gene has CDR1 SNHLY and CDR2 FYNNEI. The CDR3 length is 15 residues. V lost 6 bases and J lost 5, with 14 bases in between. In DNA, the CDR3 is TGTGCCAGCAGAGAGGGGGGGCGGGATAATTCACCCCTCCACTTT. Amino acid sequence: CASREGGRDNSPLHF.

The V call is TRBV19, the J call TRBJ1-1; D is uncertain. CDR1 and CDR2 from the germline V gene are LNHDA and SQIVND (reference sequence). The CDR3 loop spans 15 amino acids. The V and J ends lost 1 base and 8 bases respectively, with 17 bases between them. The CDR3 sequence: CASSIVLRPPGEAFF. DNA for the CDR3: TGTGCCAGTAGTATAGTACTAAGGCCGCCCGGGGAAGCTTTCTTT.

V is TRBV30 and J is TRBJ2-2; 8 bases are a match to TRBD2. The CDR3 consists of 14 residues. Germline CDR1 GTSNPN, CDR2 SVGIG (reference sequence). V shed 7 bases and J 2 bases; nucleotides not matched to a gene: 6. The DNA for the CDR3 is TGTGCCTCCCGACTAGCGAGAAACACCGGGGAGCTGTTTTTT. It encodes CASRLARNTGELFF.

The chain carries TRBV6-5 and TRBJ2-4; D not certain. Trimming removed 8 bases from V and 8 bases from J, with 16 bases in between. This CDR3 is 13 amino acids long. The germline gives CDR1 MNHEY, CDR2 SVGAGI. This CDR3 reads CASDPDSWDIQYF. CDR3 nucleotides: TGTGCCAGCGATCCAGACTCCTGGGACATTCAGTACTTC.

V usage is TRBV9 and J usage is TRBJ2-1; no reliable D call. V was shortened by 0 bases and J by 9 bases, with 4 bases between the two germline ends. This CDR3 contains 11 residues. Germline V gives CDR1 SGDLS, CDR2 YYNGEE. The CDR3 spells CASSVEGEQFF. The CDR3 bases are TGTGCCAGCAGCGTAGAGGGTGAGCAGTTCTTC.

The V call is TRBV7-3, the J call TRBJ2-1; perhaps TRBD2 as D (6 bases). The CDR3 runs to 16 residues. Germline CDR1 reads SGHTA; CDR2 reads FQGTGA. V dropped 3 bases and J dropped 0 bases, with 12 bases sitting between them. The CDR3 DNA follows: TGTGCCAGCAGCTTCTCCACTAGCCACTCCTACAATGAGCAGTTCTTC. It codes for CASSFSTSHSYNEQFF. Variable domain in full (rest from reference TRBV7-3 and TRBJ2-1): GAGVSQTPSNKVTEKGKYVELRCDPISGHTALYWYRQSLGQGPEFLIYFQGTGAADDSGLPNDRFFAVRPEGSVSTLKIQRTERGDSAVYLCASSFSTSHSYNEQFFGPGTRLTVL.

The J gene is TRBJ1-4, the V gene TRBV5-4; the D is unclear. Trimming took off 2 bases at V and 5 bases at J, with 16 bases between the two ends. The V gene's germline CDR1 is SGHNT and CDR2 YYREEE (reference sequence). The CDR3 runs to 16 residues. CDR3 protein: CASSFGMAVSNEKLFF. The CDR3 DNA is TGTGCCAGCAGCTTCGGAATGGCGGTCTCCAATGAAAAACTGTTTTTT.

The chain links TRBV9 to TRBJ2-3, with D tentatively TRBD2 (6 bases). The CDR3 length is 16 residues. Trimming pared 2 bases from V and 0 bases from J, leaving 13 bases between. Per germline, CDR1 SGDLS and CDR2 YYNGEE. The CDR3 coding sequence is TGTGCCAGCAGCGTCCTGGCGGGGTCGAGCACAGATACGCAGTATTTT. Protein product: CASSVLAGSSTDTQYF.

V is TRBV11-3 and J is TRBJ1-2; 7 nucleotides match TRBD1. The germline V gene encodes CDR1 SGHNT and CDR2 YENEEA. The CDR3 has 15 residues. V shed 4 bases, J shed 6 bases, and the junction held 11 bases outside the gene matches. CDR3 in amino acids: CASSSRGKSTHGYTF. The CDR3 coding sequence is TGTGCCAGCAGCTCCAGGGGGAAGTCGACTCATGGCTACACCTTC.

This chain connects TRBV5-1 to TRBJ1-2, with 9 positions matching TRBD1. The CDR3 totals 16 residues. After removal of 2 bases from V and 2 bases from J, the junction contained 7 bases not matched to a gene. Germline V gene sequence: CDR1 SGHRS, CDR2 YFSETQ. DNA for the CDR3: TGCGCCAGCAGCTTTACAGGGGGCGCGGAGAACTATGGCTACACCTTC. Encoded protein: CASSFTGGAENYGYTF.

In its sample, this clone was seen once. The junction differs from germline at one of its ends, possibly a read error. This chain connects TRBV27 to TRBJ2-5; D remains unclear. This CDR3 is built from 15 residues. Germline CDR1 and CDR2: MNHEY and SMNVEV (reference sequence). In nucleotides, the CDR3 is TGTGCCAGCAGTCTATCGTGGCGGCCCGGCGAGACCCAGTACTTC. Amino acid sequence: CASSLSWRPGETQYF.

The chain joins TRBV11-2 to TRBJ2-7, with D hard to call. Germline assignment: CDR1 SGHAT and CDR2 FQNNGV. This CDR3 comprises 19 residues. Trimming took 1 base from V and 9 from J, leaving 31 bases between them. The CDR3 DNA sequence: TGTGCCAGCAGCTTAGGGGTGGTACCGGTCGGGCTGGCTCCAGTGGGGCAGTACTTC. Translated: CASSLGVVPVGLAPVGQYF. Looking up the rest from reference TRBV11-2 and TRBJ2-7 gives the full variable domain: EAGVAQSPRYKIIEKRQSVAFWCNPISGHATLYWYQQILGQGPKLLIQFQNNGVVDDSQLPKDRFSAERLKGVDSTLKIQPAKLEDSAVYLCASSLGVVPVGLAPVGQYFGPGTRLTVT.

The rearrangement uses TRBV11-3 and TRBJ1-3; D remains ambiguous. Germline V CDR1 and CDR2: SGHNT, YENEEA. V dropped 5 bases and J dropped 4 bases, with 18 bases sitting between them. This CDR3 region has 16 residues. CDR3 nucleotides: TGTGCCAGCAGCCGTTTGTGGCCGGGGTTAGGAAACACCATATATTTT. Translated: CASSRLWPGLGNTIYF.

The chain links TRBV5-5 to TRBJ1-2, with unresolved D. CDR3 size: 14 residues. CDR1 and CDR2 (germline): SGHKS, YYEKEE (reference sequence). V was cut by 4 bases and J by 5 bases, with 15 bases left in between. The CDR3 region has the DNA TGTGCCAGCAGCCTGCTGGGTCGCGGGTATGGCTACACCTTC. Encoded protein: CASSLLGRGYGYTF.

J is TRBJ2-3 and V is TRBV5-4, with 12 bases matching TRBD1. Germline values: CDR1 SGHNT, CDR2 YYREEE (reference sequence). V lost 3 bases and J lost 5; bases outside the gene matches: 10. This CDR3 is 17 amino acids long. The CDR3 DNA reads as TGTGCCAGCAGCTGGCCGACGGGACAGGGGGCGCGAGATACGCAGTATTTT. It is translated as CASSWPTGQGARDTQYF.

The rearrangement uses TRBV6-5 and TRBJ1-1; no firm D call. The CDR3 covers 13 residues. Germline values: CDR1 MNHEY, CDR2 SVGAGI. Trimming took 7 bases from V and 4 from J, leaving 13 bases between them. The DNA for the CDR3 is TGTGCCAGCACCCTTGAGGAGGGCACTGAAGCTTTCTTT. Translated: CASTLEEGTEAFF.

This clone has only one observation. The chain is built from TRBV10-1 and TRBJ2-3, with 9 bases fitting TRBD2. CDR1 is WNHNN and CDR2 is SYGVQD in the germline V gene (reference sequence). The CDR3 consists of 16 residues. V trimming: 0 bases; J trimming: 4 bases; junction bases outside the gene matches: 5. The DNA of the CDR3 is TGCGCCAGCAGTGAGTCGGGCTCTAGCGGGGCAGATACGCAGTATTTT. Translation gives CASSESGSSGADTQYF.

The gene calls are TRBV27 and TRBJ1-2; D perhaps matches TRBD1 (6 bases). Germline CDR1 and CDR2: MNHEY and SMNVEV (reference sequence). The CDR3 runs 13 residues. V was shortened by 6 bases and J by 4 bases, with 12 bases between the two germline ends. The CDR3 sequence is CASSTGQSYGYTF. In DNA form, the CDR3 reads TGTGCCAGCAGCACCGGACAGAGCTATGGCTACACCTTC.

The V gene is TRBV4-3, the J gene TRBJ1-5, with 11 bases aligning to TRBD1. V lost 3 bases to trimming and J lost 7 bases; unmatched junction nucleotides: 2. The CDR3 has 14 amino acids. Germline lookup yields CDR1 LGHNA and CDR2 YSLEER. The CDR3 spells CASSQDRGLQPQHF. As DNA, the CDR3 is TGCGCCAGCAGCCAGGACAGGGGGCTACAGCCCCAGCATTTT.

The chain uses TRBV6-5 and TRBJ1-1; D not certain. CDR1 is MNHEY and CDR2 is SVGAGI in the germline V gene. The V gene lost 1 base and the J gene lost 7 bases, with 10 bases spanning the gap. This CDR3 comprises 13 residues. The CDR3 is CASSYFPGYEAFF. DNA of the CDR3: TGTGCCAGCAGTTACTTTCCCGGGTATGAAGCTTTCTTT.